This TCR beta chain was recorded in a study of OX40 agonist ivuxolimab in advanced cancers. Trimming left V 6 bases short and J 4 bases short, with 15 bases between. Per germline, CDR1 SEHNR and CDR2 FQNEAQ (reference sequence). The CDR3 has 14 amino acids. TCRdb's table, derived via immunoSEQ multiplex PCR, lists solely in-frame clones and lacks some. The data show some 74,000 clones, 90% seen once. Sequences were derived from CD4+ or CD8+ T cells sorted from blood, sampled in a trial of the OX40 agonist ivuxolimab. The chain carries TRBV7-9 and TRBJ1-1; tentatively, D is TRBD1 (6 bases). This clonotype was obtained from an adult with an advanced solid tumor such as melanoma, head and neck, liver or kidney cancer. The CDR3 region has the DNA TGTGCCAGCAGTCCAATAAAAGGGGGCACTGAAGCTTTCTTT. Amino acid sequence: CASSPIKGGTEAFF.